The clone carrying this T cell receptor beta chain has only a few counts. The data were taken from a study of PD-L1 blockade in urothelial cancer. Study as a whole: Bladder-origin urothelial cancer in males covered twenty-five of 29 patients.

Each PCR received spiked synthetic TCR analog templates. Repertoires were generated with immunoSEQ multiplex PCR, while TCRdb's copy carries only in-frame clones and drops some. The data contain some 110,000 clones, roughly 89% of them singletons. The CDR3 is 13 residues long. The V segment lost 6 bases and the J segment 6 bases; nucleotides outside the gene matches: 5. Germline CDR1 SGHTA, CDR2 FQGTGA. Time point noted: peripheral blood 6 weeks after treatment start. The specimen comprised PBMCs, sampled around atezolizumab (anti-PD-L1) treatment. The chain carries TRBV7-3 and TRBJ2-1; 7 nucleotides agree with TRBD1. The sequence came from a man between 60 and 75 years old with urothelial cancer. The CDR3 DNA follows: TGTGCCAGCAGTATCGACAGGGTCAATGAGCAGTTCTTC. It encodes CASSIDRVNEQFF.